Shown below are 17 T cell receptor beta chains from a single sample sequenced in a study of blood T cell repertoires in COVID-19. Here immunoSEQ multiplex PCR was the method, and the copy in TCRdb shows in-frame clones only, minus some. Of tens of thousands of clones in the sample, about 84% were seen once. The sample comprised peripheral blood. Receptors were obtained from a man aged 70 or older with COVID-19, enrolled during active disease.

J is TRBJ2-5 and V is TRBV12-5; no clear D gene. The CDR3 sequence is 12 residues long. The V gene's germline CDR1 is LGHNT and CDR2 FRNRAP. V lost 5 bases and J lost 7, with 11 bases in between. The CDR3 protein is CASGLGVGTQYF. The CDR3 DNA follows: TGTGCTAGTGGTCTCGGAGTAGGGACCCAGTACTTC.

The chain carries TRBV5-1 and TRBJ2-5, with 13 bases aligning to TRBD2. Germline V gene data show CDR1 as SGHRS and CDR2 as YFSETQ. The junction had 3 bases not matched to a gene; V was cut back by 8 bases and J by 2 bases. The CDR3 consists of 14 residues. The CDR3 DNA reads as TGCGCCAGTAAACTAGCGGGAGGGCAAGAGACCCAGTACTTC. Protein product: CASKLAGGQETQYF.

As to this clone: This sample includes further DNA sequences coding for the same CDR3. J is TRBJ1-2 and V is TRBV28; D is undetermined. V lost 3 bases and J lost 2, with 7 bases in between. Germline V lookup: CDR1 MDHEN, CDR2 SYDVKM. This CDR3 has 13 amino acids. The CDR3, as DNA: TGTGCCAGCAGTTTCCGCGTAAACTATGGCTACACCTTC. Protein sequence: CASSFRVNYGYTF.

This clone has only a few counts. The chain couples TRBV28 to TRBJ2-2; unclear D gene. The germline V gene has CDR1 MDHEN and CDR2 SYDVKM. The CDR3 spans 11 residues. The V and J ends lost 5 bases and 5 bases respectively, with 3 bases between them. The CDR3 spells CASSLTGELFF. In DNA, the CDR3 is TGTGCCAGCAGTCTGACCGGGGAGCTGTTTTTT.

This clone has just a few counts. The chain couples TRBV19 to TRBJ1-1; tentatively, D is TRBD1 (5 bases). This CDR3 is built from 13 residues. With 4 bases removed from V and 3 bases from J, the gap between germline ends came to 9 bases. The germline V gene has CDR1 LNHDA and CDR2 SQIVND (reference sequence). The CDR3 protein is CASSRTGDTEAFF. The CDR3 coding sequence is TGTGCCAGTAGTAGAACAGGTGACACTGAAGCTTTCTTT. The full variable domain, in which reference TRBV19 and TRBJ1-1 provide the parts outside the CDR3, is DGGITQSPKYLFRKEGQNVTLSCEQNLNHDAMYWYRQDPGQGLRLIYYSQIVNDFQKGDIAEGYSVSREKKESFPLTVTSAQKNPTAFYLCASSRTGDTEAFFGQGTRLTVV.

CDR3 bases: TGCGCCAGCAGTACAGGGACCTCTAACTATGGCTACACCTTC. Residues: CASSTGTSNYGYTF. The chain combines TRBV10-2 with TRBJ1-2; possibly TRBD1 for D (6 bases). The CDR3 runs to 14 residues. In germline, CDR1 is WSHSY, CDR2 SAAADI. The V gene lost 5 bases and the J gene lost 0 bases, with 10 bases spanning the gap.

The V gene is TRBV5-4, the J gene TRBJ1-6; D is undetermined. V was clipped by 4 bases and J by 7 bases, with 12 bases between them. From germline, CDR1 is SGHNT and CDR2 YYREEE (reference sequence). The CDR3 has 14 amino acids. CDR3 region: CASSRYSQNSPLHF. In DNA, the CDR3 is TGTGCCAGCAGCCGATACAGTCAAAATTCACCCCTCCACTTT.

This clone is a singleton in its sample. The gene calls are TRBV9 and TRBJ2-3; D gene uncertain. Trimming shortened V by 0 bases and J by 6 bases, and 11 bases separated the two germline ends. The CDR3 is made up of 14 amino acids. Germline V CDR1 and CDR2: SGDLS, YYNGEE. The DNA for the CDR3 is TGTGCCAGCAGCGTAGGCGGAGTCGACGATACGCAGTATTTT. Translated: CASSVGGVDDTQYF.

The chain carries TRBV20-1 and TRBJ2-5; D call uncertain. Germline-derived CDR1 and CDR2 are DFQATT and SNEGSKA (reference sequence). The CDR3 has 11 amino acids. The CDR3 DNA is TGCAGCTGGGCAGCTGCGGAGACCCAGTACTTC. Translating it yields CSWAAAETQYF.

CDR3 DNA sequence: TGCGCCAGCAGCTTGGATATGAGCTCCTACAATGAGCAGTTCTTC. Translated: CASSLDMSSYNEQFF. The chain uses TRBV5-1 and TRBJ2-1; no definite D call. The CDR3 runs 15 residues. The V end was cut by 0 bases, the J end by 0 bases, with 7 bases between. In germline, CDR1 is SGHRS, CDR2 YFSETQ.

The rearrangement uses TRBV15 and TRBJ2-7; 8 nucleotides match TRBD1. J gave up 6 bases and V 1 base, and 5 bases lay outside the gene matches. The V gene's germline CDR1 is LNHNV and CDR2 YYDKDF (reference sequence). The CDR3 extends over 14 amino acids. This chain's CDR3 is CATSRGRDRSEQYF. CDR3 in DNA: TGTGCCACCAGCAGAGGCCGGGACAGGAGCGAGCAGTACTTC.

The chain's CDR3 is CATLRDGSTYEQYF. As DNA, the CDR3 is TGTGCCACACTGCGGGACGGGTCTACCTACGAGCAGTACTTC. V usage is TRBV28 and J usage is TRBJ2-7; possible D gene TRBD2, 6 bases. CDR3 length: 14 amino acids. V dropped 10 bases and J dropped 2 bases, with 18 bases sitting between them. CDR1 MDHEN and CDR2 SYDVKM come from the germline V gene.

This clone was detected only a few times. CDR3: CASSLGQRGETQYF. The CDR3 region has the DNA TGTGCCAGCAGCTTAGGTCAGCGAGGAGAGACCCAGTACTTC. V usage is TRBV7-9 and J usage is TRBJ2-5; no firm D call. Germline CDR1 and CDR2: SEHNR and FQNEAQ (reference sequence). The CDR3 loop spans 14 amino acids. Trimming took off 1 base at V and 4 bases at J, with 10 bases between the two ends.

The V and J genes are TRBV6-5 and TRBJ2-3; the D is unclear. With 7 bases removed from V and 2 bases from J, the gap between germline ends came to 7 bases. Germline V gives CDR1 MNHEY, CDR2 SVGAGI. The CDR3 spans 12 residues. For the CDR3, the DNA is TGTGCCAGCACGGTTGTCACAGATACGCAGTATTTT. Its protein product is CASTVVTDTQYF.

The CDR3, as DNA: TGTGCCAGCAGCCAAGGGAGAAATGAAAAACTGTTTTTT. The encoded protein is CASSQGRNEKLFF. This chain connects TRBV3-1 (or the pseudogene TRBV3-2) to TRBJ1-4, with no clear D. Trimming took 1 base from V and 5 from J, leaving 5 bases between them. Germline V gives CDR1 LGHDT, CDR2 YNNKEL (reference sequence). CDR3 size: 13 residues.

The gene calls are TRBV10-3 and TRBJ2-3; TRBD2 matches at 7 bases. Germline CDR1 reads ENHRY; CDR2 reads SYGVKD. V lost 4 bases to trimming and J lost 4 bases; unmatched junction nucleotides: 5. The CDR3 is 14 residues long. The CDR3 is CAISAGGPADTQYF. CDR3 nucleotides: TGTGCCATCAGTGCGGGAGGCCCAGCAGATACGCAGTATTTT.

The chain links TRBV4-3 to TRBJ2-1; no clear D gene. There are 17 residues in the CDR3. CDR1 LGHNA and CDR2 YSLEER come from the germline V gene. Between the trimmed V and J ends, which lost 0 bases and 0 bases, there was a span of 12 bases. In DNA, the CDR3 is TGCGCCAGCAGCCAAGAGGTAGCAAAACTCTCCTACAATGAGCAGTTCTTC. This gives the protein CASSQEVAKLSYNEQFF.